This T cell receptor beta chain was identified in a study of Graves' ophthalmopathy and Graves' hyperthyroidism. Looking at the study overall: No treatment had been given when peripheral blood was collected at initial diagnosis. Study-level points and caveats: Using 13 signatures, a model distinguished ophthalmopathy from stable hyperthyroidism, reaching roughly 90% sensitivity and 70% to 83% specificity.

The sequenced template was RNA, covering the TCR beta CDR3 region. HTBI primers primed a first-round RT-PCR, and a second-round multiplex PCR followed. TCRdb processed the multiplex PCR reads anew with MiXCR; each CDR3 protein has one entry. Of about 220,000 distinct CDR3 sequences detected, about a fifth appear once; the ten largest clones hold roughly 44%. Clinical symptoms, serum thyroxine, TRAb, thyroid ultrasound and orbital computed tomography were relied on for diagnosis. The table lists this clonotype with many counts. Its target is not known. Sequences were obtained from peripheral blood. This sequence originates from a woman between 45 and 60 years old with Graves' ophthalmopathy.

As DNA, the CDR3 is TGCAGTGCTCCCGACCTTGACAGGGGGCGAGGCGAGCAGTACTTC. This translates into CSAPDLDRGRGEQYF. The chain is built from TRBV20-1 and TRBJ2-7, with 10 positions matching TRBD1. V shed 5 bases and J 6 bases; nucleotides not matched to a gene: 13. CDR1 DFQATT and CDR2 SNEGSKA come from the germline V gene (reference sequence). The length of the CDR3 is 15 residues.